These 22 T cell receptor beta chains originate from one sample sequenced in a study of cytomegalovirus exposure and HLA in healthy donors. The PCR had 60 Vbeta and 13 Jbeta primers. Sequencing used immunoSEQ multiplex PCR; TCRdb keeps in-frame clones, though not all of them. The sample holds 60,000 to 70,000 clones, 60% to 80% seen once. The specimen was PBMCs. Receptors were obtained from a man in his fifties or sixties in good health and CMV-seropositive.

In this sample, this clone turned up a few times. J is TRBJ2-3 and V is TRBV2; D might be TRBD2 (5 bases). Per germline, CDR1 SNHLY and CDR2 FYNNEI. The CDR3 sequence is 16 residues long. The V end was cut by 5 bases, the J end by 0 bases, with 15 bases between. The CDR3 sequence: CASSPPLVQSTDTQYF. The DNA of the CDR3 is TGTGCCAGCAGTCCCCCACTAGTTCAGAGCACAGATACGCAGTATTTT. The full variable domain, completed using reference TRBV2 and TRBJ2-3, is EPEVTQTPSHQVTQMGQEVILRCVPISNHLYFYWYRQILGQKVEFLVSFYNNEISEKSEIFDDQFSVERPDGSNFTLKIRSTKLEDSAMYFCASSPPLVQSTDTQYFGPGTRLTVL.

This chain connects TRBV5-1 to TRBJ2-5, with TRBD2 matching 7 bases. Germline lookup yields CDR1 SGHRS and CDR2 YFSETQ. The CDR3 covers 15 residues. V was clipped by 4 bases and J by 5 bases; unmatched bases: 11. The CDR3 loop is CASSPGGGGWETQYF. The CDR3 nucleotides read TGCGCCAGCAGCCCAGGCGGGGGTGGTTGGGAGACCCAGTACTTC.

The chain carries TRBV2 and TRBJ1-1; D remains ambiguous. The V and J ends lost 10 bases and 4 bases respectively, with 10 bases between them. This CDR3 has 11 amino acids. CDR1 is SNHLY and CDR2 is FYNNEI in the germline V gene. The CDR3 nucleotides are TGTGCCACCACCTTTAGCACTGAAGCTTTCTTT. As protein: CATTFSTEAFF. The variable domain in full, completed from reference TRBV2 and TRBJ1-1, reads EPEVTQTPSHQVTQMGQEVILRCVPISNHLYFYWYRQILGQKVEFLVSFYNNEISEKSEIFDDQFSVERPDGSNFTLKIRSTKLEDSAMYFCATTFSTEAFFGQGTRLTVV.

This chain connects TRBV11-3 to TRBJ2-5, with D unclear. The length of the CDR3 is 15 residues. The germline gives CDR1 SGHNT, CDR2 YENEEA. Deletions cut 1 base from V and 2 bases from J, with 11 bases between. The CDR3: CASSLVSQTQETQYF. CDR3 DNA sequence: TGTGCCAGCAGCTTAGTAAGCCAGACTCAAGAGACCCAGTACTTC. The entire variable domain, with the rest obtained from reference TRBV11-3 and TRBJ2-5, is as follows: EAGVVQSPRYKIIEKKQPVAFWCNPISGHNTLYWYLQNLGQGPELLIRYENEEAVDDSQLPKDRFSAERLKGVDSTLKIQPAELGDSAVYLCASSLVSQTQETQYFGPGTRLLVL.

The chain is built from TRBV7-8 and TRBJ2-5; 9 bases are a match to TRBD2. Germline V lookup: CDR1 SGHVS, CDR2 FQNEAQ. V was clipped by 8 bases and J by 5 bases; unmatched bases: 6. The CDR3 sequence is 13 residues long. CDR3 nucleotides: TGTGCCAGCTTTAGCGGGAGAAGGGAGACCCAGTACTTC. Protein: CASFSGRRETQYF.

The V and J genes are TRBV5-6 and TRBJ2-3; D remains unclear. This CDR3 is built from 14 residues. Germline CDR1 SGHDT, CDR2 YYEEEE. V was cut by 1 base and J by 6 bases, with 12 bases left in between. The CDR3 coding sequence is TGTGCCAGCAGCTTGCGGCAGGTTGGGGATACGCAGTATTTT. It specifies CASSLRQVGDTQYF.

The J gene is TRBJ1-2, the V gene TRBV27, with TRBD1 as a possible D gene (5 bases). V shed 0 bases and J shed 1 base, with 15 bases lying between them. CDR1 is MNHEY and CDR2 is SMNVEV in the germline V gene (reference sequence). The CDR3 sequence is 17 residues long. The DNA for the CDR3 is TGTGCCAGCAGTTTATCGTTTAGGGGCGGAGTTAACTATGGCTACACCTTC. Protein product: CASSLSFRGGVNYGYTF.

This clone was recorded only once. V is TRBV5-1 and J is TRBJ1-5; 7 bases fit TRBD1. The J segment lost 3 bases and the V segment lost 0 bases, leaving 3 bases of the junction unmatched. There are 15 residues in the CDR3. Germline V gene lookup returns CDR1 SGHRS and CDR2 YFSETQ. The CDR3 coding sequence is TGCGCCAGCAGCTTGGGACAGGGTTCCAATCAGCCCCAGCATTTT. Amino acids: CASSLGQGSNQPQHF. The full variable domain, completed using reference TRBV5-1 and TRBJ1-5, is KAGVTQTPRYLIKTRGQQVTLSCSPISGHRSVSWYQQTPGQGLQFLFEYFSETQRNKGNFPGRFSGRQFSNSRSEMNVSTLELGDSALYLCASSLGQGSNQPQHFGDGTRLSIL.

The CDR3 spells CSVARGTGRRGGTEAFF. CDR3 in DNA: TGCAGCGTTGCCCGCGGGACAGGGAGGAGGGGGGGCACTGAAGCTTTCTTT. This chain links TRBV29-1 with TRBJ1-1, with 9 bases lining up with TRBD1. Trimming removed 4 bases from V and 4 bases from J; junction bases left unmatched: 16. Germline V gene lookup returns CDR1 SQVTM and CDR2 ANQGSEA. The CDR3 consists of 17 residues.

The table lists this clone with a few counts. V usage is TRBV27 and J usage is TRBJ2-3, with D perhaps matching TRBD2 (6 bases). Germline V gene lookup returns CDR1 MNHEY and CDR2 SMNVEV (reference sequence). V was cut by 3 bases and J by 4 bases, with 8 bases left in between. This CDR3 is 13 amino acids long. The CDR3 region has the DNA TGTGCCAGCAGTTTTACGGGGGCAGATACGCAGTATTTT. Translating it yields CASSFTGADTQYF.

The rearrangement uses TRBV13 and TRBJ1-1; no clear D gene. In germline, CDR1 is PRHDT, CDR2 FYEKMQ (reference sequence). V was trimmed by 4 bases and J by 1 base, leaving 13 bases between them. The CDR3 contains 15 residues. The CDR3 DNA reads as TGTGCCAGCAGCTACACTAGACGGGCGAACACTGAAGCTTTCTTT. Residues: CASSYTRRANTEAFF.

The rearrangement uses TRBV7-8 and TRBJ2-5; 10 bases fit TRBD1. This CDR3 comprises 15 residues. The J segment lost 10 bases and the V segment lost 5 bases, leaving 13 bases of the junction unmatched. Looked up from germline, CDR1 is SGHVS and CDR2 is FQNEAQ. CDR3 DNA: TGTGCCAGCAGCCTCGACAGGGGGCGTAATCCCCTCCAGTACTTC. Translation gives CASSLDRGRNPLQYF. Variable domain in full (rest from reference TRBV7-8 and TRBJ2-5): GAGVSQSPRYKVAKRGQDVALRCDPISGHVSLFWYQQALGQGPEFLTYFQNEAQLDKSGLPSDRFFAERPEGSVSTLKIQRTQQEDSAVYLCASSLDRGRNPLQYFGPGTRLLVL.

The chain recombines TRBV2 with TRBJ2-2, with 13 bases lining up with TRBD2. J was trimmed by 5 bases and V by 7 bases; bases with no gene match: 4. From germline, CDR1 is SNHLY and CDR2 FYNNEI. This CDR3 is 15 amino acids long. The CDR3 reads CASTGGLAGTGELFF. The CDR3 DNA reads as TGTGCCAGCACCGGGGGACTAGCGGGGACCGGGGAGCTGTTTTTT. Supplemented by reference TRBV2 and TRBJ2-2, the full variable domain reads EPEVTQTPSHQVTQMGQEVILRCVPISNHLYFYWYRQILGQKVEFLVSFYNNEISEKSEIFDDQFSVERPDGSNFTLKIRSTKLEDSAMYFCASTGGLAGTGELFFGEGSRLTVL.

The V call is TRBV5-1, the J call TRBJ1-1, with 9 nucleotides matching TRBD1. The CDR3 runs 12 residues. Germline trimming cut 5 bases from V and 11 bases from J; bases unmatched to any gene: 7. From germline, CDR1 is SGHRS and CDR2 YFSETQ. This CDR3 is CASSPRDRVAFF. Here the CDR3 DNA reads TGCGCCAGCAGTCCCCGGGACAGGGTCGCTTTCTTT.

This clone came up once. V gene TRBV4-2 combines with J gene TRBJ2-5; D possibly corresponds to TRBD2 (5 bases). Germline lookup yields CDR1 LGHNA and CDR2 YNFKEQ. This CDR3 is built from 13 residues. V shed 2 bases and J shed 2 bases, with 6 bases lying between them. CDR3 sequence (DNA): TGTGCCAGCAGCCAACGGGAACAAGAGACCCAGTACTTC. Protein sequence: CASSQREQETQYF.

V gene TRBV19 combines with J gene TRBJ2-3; D is undetermined. Trimming removed 7 bases at V and 4 bases at J, with 15 bases between. The CDR3 has 14 amino acids. Germline lookup yields CDR1 LNHDA and CDR2 SQIVND (reference sequence). CDR3 sequence: CASKARYGPDTQYF. The DNA of the CDR3 is TGTGCCAGTAAGGCCCGGTATGGGCCAGATACGCAGTATTTT.

This chain connects TRBV5-4 to TRBJ1-3; D may be TRBD1 (5 bases). V was cut by 1 base and J by 2 bases, with 13 bases left in between. The CDR3 consists of 16 residues. Germline CDR1 reads SGHNT; CDR2 reads YYREEE (reference sequence). CDR3 protein: CASSLSTGGAGNTIYF. CDR3 sequence (DNA): TGTGCCAGCAGCTTGTCCACGGGAGGGGCTGGAAACACCATATATTTT.

CDR3 coding DNA: TGCGCCAGCAGTAGGGACAGGGGTAGGACCGGGGAGCTGTTTTTT. Amino acids: CASSRDRGRTGELFF. The V call is TRBV10-2, the J call TRBJ2-2; 10 bases are a match to TRBD1. J gave up 5 bases and V 5 bases, and 5 bases lay outside the gene matches. The CDR3 has 15 residues. Germline CDR1 and CDR2: WSHSY and SAAADI.

The gene calls are TRBV2 and TRBJ1-2, with TRBD1 identical over 11 bases. With 3 bases clipped from V and 6 bases from J, the junction kept 12 bases outside the gene matches. The germline gives CDR1 SNHLY, CDR2 FYNNEI. The CDR3 runs to 17 residues. The CDR3 spells CASSDGQGAYLLDGYTF. The CDR3 bases are TGTGCCAGCAGTGACGGACAGGGGGCTTACTTGCTTGATGGCTACACCTTC.

This chain uses TRBV20-1 with TRBJ1-1, with D possibly matching TRBD1 (5 bases). CDR3 length equals 11 residues. The V gene lost 3 bases and the J gene lost 4 bases, with 6 bases spanning the gap. Looked up from germline, CDR1 is DFQATT and CDR2 is SNEGSKA (reference sequence). For the CDR3, the DNA is TGCAGTGCTAGCGGGGGCACTGAAGCTTTCTTT. It yields the protein CSASGGTEAFF.

J is TRBJ2-3 and V is TRBV7-5; whether TRBD2, the table's D call, matches the DNA was not checked. TRBV7-5 is a known pseudogene. CDR3 length: 16 residues. Written as DNA, the CDR3 is TGTGCCAGAAGCTTAGGATTGAGGGAGAGTGCGGATACGCAGTATTTT. Translation: CARSLGLRESADTQYF.

The chain links TRBV29-1 to TRBJ2-2; TRBD2 might be the D (6 bases). Trimming removed 5 bases at V and 1 base at J, with 11 bases between. The length of the CDR3 is 14 residues. Germline CDR1 SQVTM, CDR2 ANQGSEA. For the CDR3, the DNA is TGCAGCGTTCGGAGGGGTGAGAACACCGGGGAGCTGTTTTTT. Residues: CSVRRGENTGELFF.